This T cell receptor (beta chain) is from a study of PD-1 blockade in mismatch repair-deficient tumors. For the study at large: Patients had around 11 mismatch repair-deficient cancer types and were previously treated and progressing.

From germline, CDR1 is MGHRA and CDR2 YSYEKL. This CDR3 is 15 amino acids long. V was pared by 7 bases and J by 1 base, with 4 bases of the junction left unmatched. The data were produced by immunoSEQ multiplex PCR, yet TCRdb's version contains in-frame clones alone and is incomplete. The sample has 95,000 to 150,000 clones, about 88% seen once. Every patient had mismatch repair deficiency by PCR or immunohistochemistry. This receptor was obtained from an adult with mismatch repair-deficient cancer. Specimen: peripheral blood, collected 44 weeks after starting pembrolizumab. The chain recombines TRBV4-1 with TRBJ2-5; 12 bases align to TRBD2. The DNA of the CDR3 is TGCGCCAGCACGAGGACTAGCGGGACCCAAGAGACCCAGTACTTC. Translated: CASTRTSGTQETQYF.